One sample yielded the 9 T cell receptor beta chains listed below, sequenced in a study of CD8 T cells in ankylosing spondylitis. Findings of the study overall: Within ankylosing spondylitis blood, a TCR beta motif made up of seven to nine highly homologous variants appeared to be characteristic.

MiXCR, applied by TCRdb to the 5' RACE reads, yields one record per CDR3 protein. The profile shows hundreds of thousands of distinct CDR3 sequences, 20% to 30% of them singletons. Their antigen targets remain unknown. Sequencing was carried out using blood, either unsorted or a sorted T cell fraction (not recorded which). The receptors here all came from a male donor with ankylosing spondylitis.

This clonotype was seen only once. The CDR3 reads CSVDLGQGAGELFF. The CDR3 nucleotides read TGCAGCGTTGATTTGGGACAGGGTGCCGGGGAGCTGTTTTTT. The genes are TRBV29-1 and TRBJ2-2; 9 nucleotides line up with TRBD1. Trimming removed 3 bases from V and 6 bases from J; junction bases left unmatched: 5. Germline CDR1 reads SQVTM; CDR2 reads ANQGSEA. The CDR3 sequence is 14 residues long.

This clonotype appeared a few times. The V and J genes are TRBV12-3 or TRBV12-4 and TRBJ2-1; D might be TRBD1 (6 bases). CDR3 length: 16 amino acids. V lost 1 base and J 7 bases, leaving 17 bases between the germline ends. CDR3 bases: TGTGCCAGCAGTTTAGACGTAGGGCTAGGGGGAAATGAGCAGTTCTTC. Amino acid sequence: CASSLDVGLGGNEQFF.

This chain links TRBV7-2 with TRBJ1-1, with TRBD1 as a possible D gene (6 bases). The length of the CDR3 is 14 residues. Per the germline V gene, CDR1 is SGHTA and CDR2 is FQGNSA. With 2 bases removed from V and 7 bases from J, the gap between germline ends came to 14 bases. CDR3: CASSLRGASIEAFF. The CDR3, as DNA: TGTGCCAGCAGCTTAAGGGGGGCCAGTATTGAAGCTTTCTTT.

This clonotype was observed a handful of times. The chain links TRBV6-2 or TRBV6-3 to TRBJ2-1; D call uncertain. The ends were cut back, 0 bases at V and 0 bases at J, with 9 bases in the middle. Germline assignment: CDR1 MNHEY and CDR2 SVGEGT. The CDR3 has 16 amino acids. As DNA, the CDR3 is TGTGCCAGCAGTTACTCACCCCGCTACTCCTACAATGAGCAGTTCTTC. It specifies CASSYSPRYSYNEQFF.

The rearrangement uses TRBV5-5 and TRBJ1-6; D may be TRBD1 (5 bases). The CDR3 runs 14 residues. Germline V gene data show CDR1 as SGHKS and CDR2 as YYEKEE (reference sequence). V lost 0 bases to trimming and J lost 10 bases, with 11 bases between them. The CDR3 nucleotides are TGTGCCAGCAGCTTGGGTCAGGGCAGGTCACCCCTCCACTTT. Its translation is CASSLGQGRSPLHF.

The rearrangement joins TRBV7-9 to TRBJ2-5; 7 nucleotides line up with TRBD2. Per the germline V gene, CDR1 is SEHNR and CDR2 is FQNEAQ (reference sequence). V trimming: 8 bases; J trimming: 5 bases; junction bases outside the gene matches: 8. This CDR3 spans 13 amino acids. CDR3 DNA: TGTGCCAGCCGGGGGAGGGCCAATGAGACCCAGTACTTC. This sequence encodes CASRGRANETQYF.

The chain recombines TRBV19 with TRBJ2-1; 11 positions agree with TRBD2. J lost 7 bases, V lost 5 bases, and 13 bases had no gene match. CDR1 is LNHDA, CDR2 SQIVND, per germline (reference sequence). The CDR3 is made up of 17 amino acids. The CDR3 DNA sequence: TGTGCCAGTAGTTCACCCTTTAGCGGGAGGGCCTGGAATGAGCAGTTCTTC. Translating gives CASSSPFSGRAWNEQFF.

In this sample, this clonotype turned up many times. The chain links TRBV5-1 to TRBJ2-5, with D perhaps matching TRBD1 (5 bases). This CDR3 has 14 amino acids. CDR1 SGHRS and CDR2 YFSETQ come from the germline V gene. V lost 4 bases and J 1 base, leaving 11 bases between the germline ends. CDR3 amino acids: CASSPRQIQETQYF. Written as DNA, the CDR3 is TGCGCCAGCAGCCCCCGACAGATCCAAGAGACCCAGTACTTC.

The chain has TRBV24-1 and TRBJ2-1; no reliable D call. The CDR3 length is 13 residues. The V end lost 6 bases, the J end lost 9 bases, and 14 bases lay between the germline ends. The germline gives CDR1 KGHDR, CDR2 SFDVKD. DNA of the CDR3: TGTGCCACCAGTTTTCTGTACTCGGGTGAGCAGTTCTTC. Its translation: CATSFLYSGEQFF.